This entry features one T cell receptor (beta chain) sequence. The antigen is not known. This sample is drawn from a study of cytomegalovirus exposure and HLA in healthy donors. Study results and caveats: A few chains tied to CMV proved CMV antigen-specific in vitro. Despite most TCR sequences being rare, some public TCRs occurred in many donors.

PCR amplification relied on 60 Vbeta primers (plus 13 Jbeta primers). Original processing notes: Counted up in a later analysis, unique TCR beta chains came to about 80 million, with around 11 million shared. Only in-frame clones appear in the TCRdb table, and some are missing; sequencing was by immunoSEQ multiplex PCR. V, J and clone size derive from that table, while D and trimming were established from the DNA sequence. Seen here are roughly 140,000 clones, roughly 79% observed once, and the top ten hold 9% to 10%. Germline loops: CDR1 ENHRY, CDR2 SYGVKD. V lost 9 bases, J lost 3 bases, and 7 bases stayed unmatched. This CDR3 contains 13 residues.

The source of this sequence is a woman in her fifties or sixties in good health and CMV-seropositive. The sample was PBMCs. The genes are TRBV10-3 and TRBJ1-1, with 7 bases lining up with TRBD1. The CDR3 nucleotides read TGTGCCATTCGATACAGGGGAGACACTGAAGCTTTCTTT. Translation: CAIRYRGDTEAFF.